This T cell receptor (beta chain) was documented in a study of cytomegalovirus exposure and HLA in healthy donors. Study outcomes and limitations: Per a later analysis, 18,000 or so TCR beta sequences showed association with HLA alleles at 0.05 false discovery rate. Looking again later, the authors saw that most CMV-associated TCR beta chains seemed HLA-restricted. Researchers reported in a later analysis that a missense DCLRE1C variant was tied to TCR beta V- and J-gene trimming.

The PCR ran on 60 Vbeta and 13 Jbeta primers. Assay: immunoSEQ multiplex PCR; the TCRdb copy retains only in-frame clones and omits some. The data show some 180,000 clones, around 80% seen once. As to this clone: Its antigen is as yet unknown.

The CDR3 runs to 13 residues. V shed 5 bases, J shed 3 bases, and the junction held 4 bases outside the gene matches. Germline CDR1 is SGHKS and CDR2 is YYEKEE (reference sequence). The chain joins TRBV5-5 to TRBJ2-5, with 7 bases that match TRBD1. This clonotype was sampled from a male donor in good health and CMV-seronegative. The material sequenced was PBMCs. CDR3 loop: CASRFTGEETQYF. As DNA, the CDR3 is TGTGCCAGCAGGTTTACAGGGGAAGAGACCCAGTACTTC.